The 4 T cell receptor beta chains below all came from one sample that was sequenced in a study of T cell responses to AZD1222 COVID-19 vaccine. Profiled with immunoSEQ multiplex PCR; TCRdb holds only in-frame clones, not every one. The sample lists 100,000 to 120,000 clones, 94% seen once, with 2.9% in the top ten. The sample consisted of peripheral blood, taken 28 days after the second AZD1222 dose. The receptor set was obtained from an adult who received the AZD1222 COVID-19 vaccine.

This chain uses TRBV3-1 (or the pseudogene TRBV3-2) with TRBJ2-1; D gene uncertain. Germline lookup yields CDR1 LGHDT and CDR2 YNNKEL (reference sequence). The CDR3 runs 13 residues. Trimming stripped 2 bases from V and 7 bases from J, with 9 bases between. The CDR3 coding sequence is TGTGCCAGCAGCCAAAGTGGCGTGAATGAGCAGTTCTTC. It encodes CASSQSGVNEQFF.

V gene TRBV10-2 combines with J gene TRBJ2-1, with unresolved D. The germline V and J ends were trimmed by 8 bases and 6 bases, with 11 bases remaining between them. CDR1 WSHSY and CDR2 SAAADI come from the germline V gene. The length of the CDR3 is 12 residues. CDR3 in amino acids: CASVDEVNEQFF. CDR3 DNA sequence: TGCGCCAGCGTCGACGAGGTCAATGAGCAGTTCTTC.

V and J are TRBV6-5 and TRBJ1-4, with 9 bases identical to TRBD1. CDR3 length: 15 residues. The germline V gene has CDR1 MNHEY and CDR2 SVGAGI. V lost 4 bases and J lost 5; bases outside the gene matches: 5. For the CDR3, the DNA is TGTGCCAGCAGTTTCACCGGGACAGGGAATGAAAAACTGTTTTTT. It codes for CASSFTGTGNEKLFF.

The rearrangement uses TRBV19 and TRBJ2-7; weak D call: TRBD2 (5 bases). CDR3 length equals 16 residues. Trimming left V 5 bases short and J 7 bases short, with 24 bases between. Germline lookup yields CDR1 LNHDA and CDR2 SQIVND (reference sequence). Here the CDR3 DNA reads TGTGCCAGTAGTTTCTCGCATTTCCGGGCCGGGGATGAGCAGTACTTC. This encodes CASSFSHFRAGDEQYF.